The rows below give T cell receptor beta chains drawn from one sample of a study of spatial heterogeneity in lung cancer. Via MiXCR, TCRdb re-called the 5' RACE reads, giving one row per CDR3 protein. The repertoire holds approximately 11,000 distinct CDR3 sequences, with 15% to 20% as singletons. The material was PBMCs, obtained at surgery. All receptors derive from a male donor with early-stage non-small cell lung cancer. Both conserved end residues are part of each CDR3. The D gene is left open where the match is weak. Clone size is given for some rows only: seen once, a few or many times, or a class if the clone is expanded.

V gene,D gene,CDR3 length,J gene,clone size,CDR3 DNA,CDR3 protein
TRBV18,TRBD2,15,TRBJ2-5,-,TGTGCCAGCTCAACGGGACTAGCGCTCCAAGAGACCCAGTACTTC,CASSTGLALQETQYF
TRBV28,-,14,TRBJ2-7,-,TGTGCCAGCCGAAACATTAGGACAGCCTACGAGCAGTACTTC,CASRNIRTAYEQYF
TRBV5-1,-,14,TRBJ2-5,-,TGCGCCAGCAGCGCCAGGACGGCCCAAGAGACCCAGTACTTC,CASSARTAQETQYF
TRBV24-1,TRBD1,18,TRBJ2-2,medium-sized,TGTGCCACCAGTGATTTGCCCCCGGGACAGCAGAACACCGGGGAGCTGTTTTTT,CATSDLPPGQQNTGELFF
TRBV29-1,-,13,TRBJ2-5,many,TGCAGCGTTGTCGGGGGCTTTCAAGAGACCCAGTACTTC,CSVVGGFQETQYF
TRBV18,-,13,TRBJ1-4,many,TGTGCCAGCTCCCCTTCCGGCCATGAAAAACTGTTTTTT,CASSPSGHEKLFF
TRBV20-1,-,15,TRBJ1-2,many,TGCAGTGCTAGAGATAGTCGGGACGGCGGTTATGGCTACACCTTC,CSARDSRDGGYGYTF
TRBV24-1,-,14,TRBJ1-5,-,TGTGCCACCAGTGATTCCAGGGACAAACAGCCCCAGCATTTT,CATSDSRDKQPQHF
TRBV7-8,-,17,TRBJ1-1,many,TGTGCCAGCAGCTTAATCGGAGGGAATTTGATTTGGACTGAAGCTTTCTTT,CASSLIGGNLIWTEAFF
TRBV2,TRBD1,15,TRBJ1-5,many,TGTGCCAGCAGTGAGGAGGGGGCCAGGTATCAGCCCCAGCATTTT,CASSEEGARYQPQHF
TRBV9,-,14,TRBJ2-7,few,TGTGCCAGCAGCTCCCGTACTTTACCCTACGAGCAGTACTTC,CASSSRTLPYEQYF
TRBV4-1,TRBD2,15,TRBJ2-7,few,TGCGCCAGCAGCCAAGAGCTAGCGGGGGACTACGAGCAGTACTTC,CASSQELAGDYEQYF
TRBV24-1,-,16,TRBJ2-7,many,TGTGCCACCAGTGATTTGCCACTGGGGACGACCTACGAGCAGTACTTC,CATSDLPLGTTYEQYF
TRBV2,TRBD2,18,TRBJ2-1,many,TGTGCCAGCAGCAGAGCCTCTAGCGGGGAAAGCTCCTACAATGAGCAGTTCTTC,CASSRASSGESSYNEQFF
TRBV2,TRBD2,17,TRBJ2-1,many,TGTGCCAGCAGTGAACAGTTGGCTAGCGGGAGGAGTGGAGAGCAGTTCTTC,CASSEQLASGRSGEQFF
TRBV27,TRBD1,17,TRBJ2-5,-,TGTGCCAGCAGTCCGGACAGGGAGGTTATGACTAGGGAGACCCAGTACTTC,CASSPDREVMTRETQYF
TRBV28,TRBD1,13,TRBJ1-1,-,TGTGCCGCTAGGGGGCGTATGAACACTGAAGCTTTCTTT,CAARGRMNTEAFF
TRBV20-1,-,14,TRBJ2-1,-,TGCAGTGCTAGCGAGTCTACCTTTGGGAATGAGCAGTTCTTC,CSASESTFGNEQFF
TRBV19,-,12,TRBJ2-6,many,TGTGCCAGTACTTCTGGGGCCAACGTCCTGACTTTC,CASTSGANVLTF
TRBV18,TRBD1,16,TRBJ2-7,-,TGTGCCAGCTCATATGGACAGGACTCGTTAACCTACGAGCAGTACTTC,CASSYGQDSLTYEQYF
TRBV28,-,14,TRBJ2-3,-,TGTGCCAGCAGTTTGTGGGCAGGAGGGACTACGCAGTATTTT,CASSLWAGGTTQYF
TRBV29-1,-,14,TRBJ2-6,many,TGCAGCGTTGACGGTAGCTCTGGGGCCAACGTCCTGACTTTC,CSVDGSSGANVLTF
TRBV6-5,TRBD2,17,TRBJ2-1,many,TGTGCCAGCAGCCGCACACGTCCGGGACTAGCCTACAATGAGCAGTTCTTC,CASSRTRPGLAYNEQFF
TRBV29-1,TRBD1,14,TRBJ2-7,-,TGCAGCGTCACGACAGGGGAGGCTTCCTACGAGCAGTACTTC,CSVTTGEASYEQYF
TRBV5-5,TRBD1,17,TRBJ2-2,-,TGTGCCAGCAGCTTAAGGCACCCGGGACAGAATGCCGGGGAGCTGTTTTTT,CASSLRHPGQNAGELFF
TRBV5-1,-,14,TRBJ2-5,-,TGCGCCAGCAGCTTGTCAACCAGGGGTGAGACCCAGTACTTC,CASSLSTRGETQYF
TRBV13,-,13,TRBJ2-2,-,TGTGCCAGCAGCGTTACAGGCACCGGGGAGCTGTTTTTT,CASSVTGTGELFF
TRBV28,TRBD2,16,TRBJ2-1,many,TGTGCCAGCAGCTCTATACTAGCGGGAGTCTACAATGAGCAGTTCTTC,CASSSILAGVYNEQFF
TRBV20-1,-,13,TRBJ2-7,many,TGCAGTGCTTATTGGGACCGGCCGTTCGAGCAGTACTTC,CSAYWDRPFEQYF
TRBV18,-,14,TRBJ2-3,-,TGTGCCAGCTCACCACCGAAACCCGCAGATACGCAGTATTTT,CASSPPKPADTQYF
TRBV28,TRBD1,16,TRBJ2-5,few,TGTGCCAGCAGTTCCTTGACAGGGTTTGAGCAAGAGACCCAGTACTTC,CASSSLTGFEQETQYF
TRBV3-1,TRBD1,16,TRBJ2-3,many,TGTGCCAGCAGCCCCACCGGACAGGCACTCACAGATACGCAGTATTTT,CASSPTGQALTDTQYF
TRBV6-6,-,16,TRBJ1-2,few,TGTGCCAGCAGTTACAGGATTCAAAACAGGTTCTATGGCTACACCTTC,CASSYRIQNRFYGYTF
TRBV20-1,-,14,TRBJ2-1,-,TGCAGTGCTAGACTGACAGGATCCTACAATGAGCAGTTCTTC,CSARLTGSYNEQFF
TRBV6-2/TRBV6-3,-,12,TRBJ2-3,-,TGTGCCAGCAGACGACTAGCAGATACGCAGTATTTT,CASRRLADTQYF
TRBV27,-,15,TRBJ2-7,-,TGTGCCAGCAGTTTATTGGAGGGGGAAGCCTACGAGCAGTACTTC,CASSLLEGEAYEQYF
TRBV11-2,-,14,TRBJ1-6,few,TGTGCCAGCAGCCTGGGACTTCATAATTCACCCCTCCACTTT,CASSLGLHNSPLHF
TRBV4-1,TRBD2,18,TRBJ2-5,few,TGCGCCAGCAGCCTAATACATACTAGCGGTTGGGGGAGAGAGACCCAGTACTTC,CASSLIHTSGWGRETQYF
TRBV6-2/TRBV6-3,-,16,TRBJ2-5,-,TGTGCCAGCAGTTACCCTTCCGAATGGGGTGAGGAGACCCAGTACTTC,CASSYPSEWGEETQYF
TRBV20-1,TRBD2,14,TRBJ2-7,-,TGCAGTGCTAGAGCGTCTAGCGGGAGGTACGAGCAGTACTTC,CSARASSGRYEQYF
TRBV7-9,-,14,TRBJ2-1,many,TGTGCCAGCGGGGGAGGAGGCGGGATGAATGAGCAGTTCTTC,CASGGGGGMNEQFF
TRBV30,TRBD2,14,TRBJ2-1,many,TGTGCCTGGAGTACCGGGACTAGTTGGTATGAGCAGTTCTTC,CAWSTGTSWYEQFF